This T cell receptor beta chain appears in the sequencing data of a study of regulatory and conventional T cells in RAG deficiency. Worth noting for this clone: Its antigen is unidentified.

Genomic DNA came from blood conventional CD4+ T cells gated CD25-low CD127-high. Regarding the study as a whole: Shorter CDR3s in all patient subsets; >90% Treg-Tconv overlap in Omenn.

Profiled with immunoSEQ multiplex PCR; TCRdb holds only in-frame clones, not every one. The sample yields approximately 12,000 clones, approximately 93% seen once. CDR3 length: 15 residues. CDR1 is WSHSY, CDR2 SAAADI, per germline. The junction had 3 bases not matched to a gene; V was cut back by 2 bases and J by 1 base. The sample was also linked to a second study, of regulatory T cells. Per that paper: Primers: 52 TRBV forward and 13 TRBJ reverse. Regulatory T cells showed the strongest V-J pair restriction and V/J gene skewing among patient repertoires.

The chain uses TRBV10-2 and TRBJ2-5; TRBD2 aligns across 8 bases. The sequencing sample was made of CD4+ effector T cells sorted from blood. This sequence was found in a human donor in good health. The CDR3 region has the DNA TGCGCCAGCAGTGAGCTAGCGGGCCTCCAAGAGACCCAGTACTTC. Amino acids: CASSELAGLQETQYF.